These 3 T cell receptor beta chains were sequenced from one sample in a study of monozygotic twins with inflammatory bowel disease. TCRdb re-called the 5' RACE reads and shows each CDR3 protein once, DNA omitted. This repertoire includes tens of thousands of distinct CDR3 sequences. Sequenced input: blood. These receptors came from a human donor with ulcerative colitis or Crohn's disease, or a healthy co-twin of an affected twin (not recorded which).

The chain joins TRBV7-9 to TRBJ1-6. Germline V lookup: CDR1 SEHNR, CDR2 FQNEAQ (reference sequence). This CDR3 region has 13 residues. This CDR3 reads CASSLGDNSPLHF. The entire variable domain, with the rest obtained from reference TRBV7-9 and TRBJ1-6, is as follows: DTGVSQNPRHKITKRGQNVTFRCDPISEHNRLYWYRQTLGQGPEFLTYFQNEAQLEKSRLLSDRFSAERPKGSFSTLEIQRTEQGDSAMYLCASSLGDNSPLHFGNGTRLTVT.

The chain uses TRBV6-1 and TRBJ1-1; TCRdb picks TRBD1, but there is no DNA to check that call. Germline-derived CDR1 and CDR2 are MNHNS and SASEGT. The CDR3 sequence is 17 residues long. CDR3 in amino acids: CASIIRGQGGLNTEAFF.

The gene calls are TRBV5-4 and TRBJ2-3; checking the TCRdb D call of TRBD1 is not possible without DNA. CDR1 and CDR2 from the germline V gene are SGHNT and YYREEE (reference sequence). The CDR3 covers 14 residues. The CDR3 here is CASSGQSRGDTQYF.